Listed below are T cell receptor beta chains from one sample, sequenced in a study of Ad26.COV2.S vaccination and SARS-CoV-2 variants. The table came from immunoSEQ multiplex PCR; TCRdb's copy has only in-frame clones and leaves some out. The data hold about 350,000 clones, with approximately 90% observed a single time. The sample consisted of peripheral blood, taken in a trial of Ad26.COV2.S vaccine versus placebo. These receptors came from a person aged 18-60 years who received the Ad26.COV2.S COVID-19 vaccine or a placebo. Each CDR3 is given with its conserved first and last residue. Fields, in order: clone size, D gene, J gene, V gene, CDR3 protein, CDR3 DNA. D genes are given only for firm matches. Size is omitted from some rows. Given values are once, few, many or a class for expanded clones.

>NA|NA|TRBJ1-1|TRBV5-1
CASSLDTSLNTEAFF
TGCGCCAGCAGCTTGGATACATCCCTGAACACTGAAGCTTTCTTT
>once|TRBD1|TRBJ1-5|TRBV12-3/TRBV12-4
CATGTGLLQPQHF
TGTGCCACCGGGACAGGGCTTTTGCAGCCCCAGCATTTT
>once|NA|TRBJ2-4|TRBV7-9
CASSLEVRGVPNIQYF
TGTGCCAGCAGCTTAGAAGTGCGCGGGGTCCCGAACATTCAGTACTTC
>few|TRBD1|TRBJ2-7|TRBV7-3
CASSLTGGAVDEQYF
TGTGCCAGCAGCTTAACAGGGGGCGCGGTCGACGAGCAGTACTTC
>NA|NA|TRBJ2-6|TRBV19
CATGPGGGANVLTF
TGTGCCACCGGGCCGGGCGGTGGGGCCAACGTCCTGACTTTC
>once|NA|TRBJ1-5|TRBV2
CASSTDGYSNQPQHF
TGTGCCAGCAGTACCGACGGGTATAGCAATCAGCCCCAGCATTTT
>once|NA|TRBJ1-1|TRBV19
CASSIGRATEAFF
TGTGCCAGTAGTATAGGTAGGGCCACTGAAGCTTTCTTT
>NA|TRBD1|TRBJ2-7|TRBV7-3
CASSPQGEPYEQYF
TGTGCCAGCAGCCCCCAGGGGGAACCCTACGAGCAGTACTTC
>NA|NA|TRBJ2-1|TRBV7-9
CASSFEDSYNEQFF
TGTGCCAGCAGCTTTGAGGACAGTTACAATGAGCAGTTCTTC
>NA|NA|TRBJ2-3|TRBV5-4
CASGSRLAKGADTQYF
TGTGCCAGCGGATCCAGATTAGCGAAAGGAGCAGATACGCAGTATTTT
>NA|NA|TRBJ2-5|TRBV5-1
CASSTGPLNPQETQYF
TGCGCCAGCAGCACCGGACCACTCAACCCCCAAGAGACCCAGTACTTC
>NA|NA|TRBJ2-6|TRBV6-5
CASSSDPGSGANVLTF
TGTGCCAGCAGTTCCGACCCAGGGTCTGGGGCCAACGTCCTGACTTTC
>NA|NA|TRBJ2-7|TRBV9
CASSDGAGVYEQYF
TGTGCCAGCAGTGATGGGGCAGGAGTCTACGAGCAGTACTTC
>NA|NA|TRBJ1-1|TRBV20-1
CSASRGADTEAFF
TGCAGTGCTAGTCGGGGGGCGGACACTGAAGCTTTCTTT
>NA|TRBD1|TRBJ2-7|TRBV19
CASGDRGEDEQYF
TGTGCCAGTGGGGACAGGGGGGAGGACGAGCAGTACTTC
>NA|NA|TRBJ1-6|TRBV21-1
CASSSRTGGDNSPLHF
TGTGCCAGCAGCTCGCGGACAGGAGGGGATAATTCACCCCTCCACTTT
>NA|NA|TRBJ1-2|TRBV7-2
CASSLGINYGYTF
TGTGCCAGCAGCTTAGGCATAAACTATGGCTACACCTTC
>NA|NA|TRBJ2-7|TRBV6-2/TRBV6-3
CASSYLGSGNEQYF
TGTGCCAGCAGTTACCTCGGGAGCGGAAACGAGCAGTACTTC
>NA|NA|TRBJ1-3|TRBV11-3
CASSLAPGSGNTIYF
TGTGCCAGCAGCTTAGCCCCAGGCTCTGGAAACACCATATATTTT
>NA|NA|TRBJ2-3|TRBV29-1
CSVRGRSSDTQYF
TGCAGCGTTAGGGGGAGATCCTCAGATACGCAGTATTTT
>NA|NA|TRBJ2-2|TRBV4-2
CASSQDWREAGELFF
TGTGCCAGCAGCCAAGATTGGAGGGAAGCCGGGGAGCTGTTTTTT
>NA|NA|TRBJ1-1|TRBV6-6
CASSSAVEGTEAFF
TGTGCCAGCAGTTCGGCGGTTGAGGGCACTGAAGCTTTCTTT
>NA|NA|TRBJ2-7|TRBV7-9
CASSSTRASKRSYEQYF
TGTGCCAGCAGCTCAACCCGGGCCTCCAAACGCTCCTACGAGCAGTACTTC
>once|NA|TRBJ2-5|TRBV5-1
CASSSSFIETQYF
TGCGCCAGCAGCTCCAGTTTCATAGAGACCCAGTACTTC
>NA|TRBD1|TRBJ1-5|TRBV5-6
CASSWRQGSNQPQHF
TGTGCCAGCAGCTGGCGACAGGGGAGCAATCAGCCCCAGCATTTT
>NA|NA|TRBJ1-1|TRBV7-3
CASSPQKAEAFF
TGTGCCAGCAGCCCACAGAAGGCGGAAGCTTTCTTT
>NA|NA|TRBJ1-4|TRBV13
CASSLGYEKLFF
TGTGCCAGCAGCTTAGGATACGAAAAACTGTTTTTT
>NA|NA|TRBJ1-1|TRBV5-5
CASSLVWGGPGTEAFF
TGTGCCAGCAGCTTGGTTTGGGGGGGGCCTGGCACTGAAGCTTTCTTT
>NA|TRBD1|TRBJ1-2|TRBV5-1
CASSPGQGFNGYTF
TGCGCCAGCAGCCCGGGACAGGGTTTTAATGGCTACACCTTC
>NA|NA|TRBJ1-1|TRBV27
CASSLSQSRWAEAFF
TGTGCCAGCAGTTTATCCCAATCCAGGTGGGCTGAAGCTTTCTTT
>NA|TRBD1|TRBJ2-5|TRBV28
CASSFARDRGLQTQYF
TGTGCCAGCAGTTTTGCCCGGGACAGGGGGCTACAGACCCAGTACTTC
>NA|NA|TRBJ2-2|TRBV6-5
CASSYKWGADGELFF
TGTGCCAGCAGTTACAAATGGGGCGCAGACGGGGAGCTGTTTTTT
>NA|TRBD2|TRBJ2-3|TRBV11-3
CASSSPTSGGYTQYF
TGTGCCAGCAGCTCGCCGACTAGCGGGGGGTATACGCAGTATTTT
>NA|TRBD1|TRBJ2-3|TRBV6-5
CASRRQGAITDTQYF
TGTGCCAGCAGGAGACAGGGGGCCATCACAGATACGCAGTATTTT
>NA|NA|TRBJ2-7|TRBV9
CASSAGGGPSYEQYF
TGTGCCAGCAGCGCCGGCGGCGGACCCTCCTACGAGCAGTACTTC
>NA|NA|TRBJ1-1|TRBV2
CASSENAAKNTEAFF
TGTGCCAGCAGTGAAAACGCCGCGAAGAACACTGAAGCTTTCTTT
>NA|TRBD1|TRBJ1-1|TRBV5-1
CASSSTGTGAEAFF
TGCGCCAGCAGCTCTACCGGGACAGGAGCTGAAGCTTTCTTT
>NA|TRBD2|TRBJ2-3|TRBV27
CASSLSLGLPSTDTQYF
TGTGCCAGCAGTTTATCCCTGGGACTACCCTCCACAGATACGCAGTATTTT
>NA|NA|TRBJ2-5|TRBV6-5
CASRHQETQYF
TGTGCCAGCAGGCACCAAGAGACCCAGTACTTC
>NA|NA|TRBJ2-6|TRBV12-5
CASGLVLYPPGTSSSGANVLTF
TGTGCTAGTGGTTTGGTACTATATCCACCCGGGACATCGAGCTCTGGGGCCAACGTCCTGACTTTC
>NA|NA|TRBJ2-7|TRBV7-3
CAGSTYPSAYEQYF
TGTGCCGGCAGCACCTACCCTAGTGCCTACGAGCAGTACTTC
>NA|TRBD1|TRBJ2-1|TRBV6-1
CASSEMVQGAPEQFF
TGTGCCAGCAGTGAAATGGTACAGGGGGCCCCGGAGCAGTTCTTC
>NA|NA|TRBJ2-1|TRBV7-2
CASSLELFSYNEQFF
TGTGCCAGCAGCTTAGAGTTATTCTCCTACAATGAGCAGTTCTTC
>NA|NA|TRBJ1-1|TRBV28
CASSLYTEAFF
TGTGCCAGCAGTCTTTACACTGAAGCTTTCTTT
>once|NA|TRBJ2-7|TRBV9
CASSVGVTGTYEQYF
TGTGCCAGCAGCGTAGGAGTGACAGGAACCTACGAGCAGTACTTC
>NA|NA|TRBJ2-5|TRBV10-3
CAISITGHETQYF
TGTGCCATCAGTATAACAGGGCACGAGACCCAGTACTTC
>NA|TRBD2|TRBJ2-7|TRBV30
CAWSGPGRFEQYF
TGTGCCTGGTCCGGGCCCGGGAGGTTCGAGCAGTACTTC
>NA|NA|TRBJ1-1|TRBV18
CASSVGRNRHLEAFF
TGTGCCAGCTCGGTGGGACGTAACAGGCACCTTGAAGCTTTCTTT
>NA|NA|TRBJ2-7|TRBV11-1
CASSLSQGRYEQYF
TGTGCCAGCAGCTTATCACAGGGGAGGTACGAGCAGTACTTC
>NA|TRBD1|TRBJ2-7|TRBV28
CASSLVRTGLGYEQYF
TGTGCCAGCAGTTTAGTAAGGACAGGGTTGGGCTACGAGCAGTACTTC
>NA|NA|TRBJ2-5|TRBV6-5
CASREGPSSRTQYF
TGTGCCAGCAGGGAGGGCCCCTCCAGCCGGACCCAGTACTTC
>NA|NA|TRBJ2-5|TRBV5-1
CASSLGHQFETQYF
TGCGCCAGCAGCTTGGGGCACCAATTCGAGACCCAGTACTTC
>NA|NA|TRBJ2-5|TRBV10-1
CASSELIMAGGGETQYF
TGCGCCAGCAGTGAGCTCATCATGGCCGGAGGAGGAGAGACCCAGTACTTC
>once|NA|TRBJ2-5|TRBV30
CAWEPPGGFQETQYF
TGTGCCTGGGAACCCCCCGGCGGGTTCCAAGAGACCCAGTACTTC
>few|NA|TRBJ2-1|TRBV7-3
CASSTSRVGSRNNEQFF
TGTGCCAGCAGCACCAGTCGGGTGGGATCCAGGAACAATGAGCAGTTCTTC
>once|NA|TRBJ2-1|TRBV10-1
CASPPRDNRSNEQFF
TGCGCCAGCCCCCCCCGGGATAATAGGTCGAATGAGCAGTTCTTC